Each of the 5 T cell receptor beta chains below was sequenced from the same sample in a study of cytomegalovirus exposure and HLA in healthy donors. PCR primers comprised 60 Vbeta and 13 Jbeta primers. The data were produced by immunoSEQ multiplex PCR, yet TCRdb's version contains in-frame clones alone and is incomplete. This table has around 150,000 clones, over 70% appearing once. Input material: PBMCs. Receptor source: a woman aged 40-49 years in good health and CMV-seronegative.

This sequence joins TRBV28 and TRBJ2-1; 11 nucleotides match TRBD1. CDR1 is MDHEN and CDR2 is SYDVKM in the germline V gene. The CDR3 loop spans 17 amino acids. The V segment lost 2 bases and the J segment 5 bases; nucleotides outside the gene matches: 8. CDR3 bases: TGTGCCAGCAGTTTACTTCCGGGACAGGGGGGTGACAATGAGCAGTTCTTC. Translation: CASSLLPGQGGDNEQFF.

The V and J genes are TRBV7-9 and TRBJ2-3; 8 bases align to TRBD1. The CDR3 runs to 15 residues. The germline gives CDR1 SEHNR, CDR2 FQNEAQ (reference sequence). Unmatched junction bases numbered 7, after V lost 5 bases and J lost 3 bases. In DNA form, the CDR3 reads TGTGCCAGCAGCGCCTCAGGGGGCGAGACAGATACGCAGTATTTT. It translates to CASSASGGETDTQYF.

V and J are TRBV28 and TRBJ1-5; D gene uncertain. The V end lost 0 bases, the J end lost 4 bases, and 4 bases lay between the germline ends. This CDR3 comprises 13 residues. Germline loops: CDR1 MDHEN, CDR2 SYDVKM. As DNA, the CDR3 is TGTGCCAGCAGTTTATGGCGGAATCAGCCCCAGCATTTT. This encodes CASSLWRNQPQHF.

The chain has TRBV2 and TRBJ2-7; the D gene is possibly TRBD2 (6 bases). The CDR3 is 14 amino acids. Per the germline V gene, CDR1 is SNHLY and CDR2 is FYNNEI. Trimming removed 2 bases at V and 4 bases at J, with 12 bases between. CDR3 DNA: TGTGCCAGCAGTGAATGGCGGGAAGCATACGAGCAGTACTTC. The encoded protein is CASSEWREAYEQYF.

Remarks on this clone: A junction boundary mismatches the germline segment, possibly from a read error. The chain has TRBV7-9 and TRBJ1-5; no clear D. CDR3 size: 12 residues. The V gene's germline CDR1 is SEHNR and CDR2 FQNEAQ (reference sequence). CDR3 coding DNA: TGTTCCAGCAGTTTCGGGTTTCAGCCCCAGCATTTT. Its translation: CSSSFGFQPQHF.